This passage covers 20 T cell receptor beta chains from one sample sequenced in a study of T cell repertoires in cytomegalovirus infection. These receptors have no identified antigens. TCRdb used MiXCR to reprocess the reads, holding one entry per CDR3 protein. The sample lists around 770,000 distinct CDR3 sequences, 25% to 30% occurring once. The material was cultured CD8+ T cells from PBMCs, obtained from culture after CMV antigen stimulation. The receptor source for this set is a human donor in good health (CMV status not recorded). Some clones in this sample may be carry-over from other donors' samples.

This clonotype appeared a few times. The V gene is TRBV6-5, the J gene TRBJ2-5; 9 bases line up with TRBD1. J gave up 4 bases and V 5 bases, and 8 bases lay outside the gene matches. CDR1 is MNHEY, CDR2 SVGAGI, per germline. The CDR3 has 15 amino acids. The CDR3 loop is CASSPIQGAVETQYF. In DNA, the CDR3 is TGTGCCAGCAGTCCAATACAGGGGGCCGTAGAGACCCAGTACTTC.

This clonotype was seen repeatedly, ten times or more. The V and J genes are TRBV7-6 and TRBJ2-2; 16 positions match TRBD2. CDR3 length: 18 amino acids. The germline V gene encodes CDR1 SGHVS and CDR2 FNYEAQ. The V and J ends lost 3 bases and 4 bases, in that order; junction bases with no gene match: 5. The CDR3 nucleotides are TGTGCCAGCAGCTTGGGACTAGCGGGGGGGCGCGGCACCGGGGAGCTGTTTTTT. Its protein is CASSLGLAGGRGTGELFF.

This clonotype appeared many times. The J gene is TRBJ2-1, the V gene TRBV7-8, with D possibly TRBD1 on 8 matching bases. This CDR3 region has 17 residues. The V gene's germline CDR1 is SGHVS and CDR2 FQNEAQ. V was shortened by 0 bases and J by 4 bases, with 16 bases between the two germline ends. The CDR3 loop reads CASSLATGGGRYNEQFF. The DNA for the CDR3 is TGTGCCAGCAGCTTAGCTACAGGGGGGGGTAGATACAATGAGCAGTTCTTC.

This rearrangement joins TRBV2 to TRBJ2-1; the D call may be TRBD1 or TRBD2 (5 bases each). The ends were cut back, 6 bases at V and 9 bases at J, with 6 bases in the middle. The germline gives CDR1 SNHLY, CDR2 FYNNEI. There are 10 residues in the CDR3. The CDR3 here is CASSGTEQFF. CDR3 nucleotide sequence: TGTGCCAGCAGCGGGACTGAGCAGTTCTTC.

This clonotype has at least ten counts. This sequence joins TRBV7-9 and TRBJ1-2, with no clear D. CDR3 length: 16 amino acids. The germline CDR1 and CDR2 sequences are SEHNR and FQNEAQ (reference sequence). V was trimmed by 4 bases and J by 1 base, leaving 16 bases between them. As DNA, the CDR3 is TGTGCCAGCAGCTCATCGGCCGACTTATTTAACTATGGCTACACCTTC. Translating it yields CASSSSADLFNYGYTF.

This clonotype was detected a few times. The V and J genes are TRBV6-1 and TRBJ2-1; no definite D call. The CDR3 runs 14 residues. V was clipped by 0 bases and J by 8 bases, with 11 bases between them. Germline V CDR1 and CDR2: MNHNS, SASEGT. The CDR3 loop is CASSEALVGYEQFF. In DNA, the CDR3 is TGTGCCAGCAGTGAAGCGCTGGTAGGGTATGAGCAGTTCTTC.

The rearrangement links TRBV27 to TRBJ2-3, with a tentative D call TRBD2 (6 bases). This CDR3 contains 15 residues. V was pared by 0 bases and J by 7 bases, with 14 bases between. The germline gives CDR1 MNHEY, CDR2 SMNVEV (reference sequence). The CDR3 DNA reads TGTGCCAGCAGTTTATCGTCGGGTAGCGGTCATACGCAGTATTTT. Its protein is CASSLSSGSGHTQYF.

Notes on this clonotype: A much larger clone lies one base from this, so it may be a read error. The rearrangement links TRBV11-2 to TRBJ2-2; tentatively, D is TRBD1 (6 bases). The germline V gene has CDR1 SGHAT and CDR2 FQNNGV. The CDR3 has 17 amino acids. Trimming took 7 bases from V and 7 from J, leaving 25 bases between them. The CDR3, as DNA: TGTGCCAGCACCCCTCTTTGGGACACAGGATCGGTCGGGGAGCTGTTTTTT. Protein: CASTPLWDTGSVGELFF.

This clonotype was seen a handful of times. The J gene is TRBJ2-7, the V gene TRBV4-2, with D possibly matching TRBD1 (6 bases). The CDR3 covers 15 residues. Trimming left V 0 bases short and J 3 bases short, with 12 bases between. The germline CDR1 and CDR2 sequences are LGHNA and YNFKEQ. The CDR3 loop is CASSQEKGVIYEQYF. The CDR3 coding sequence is TGTGCCAGCAGCCAAGAAAAGGGGGTAATCTACGAGCAGTACTTC.

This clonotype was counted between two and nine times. This chain's CDR3 is CASSVVDSYGYTF. CDR3 coding DNA: TGTGCCAGCAGCGTAGTGGATTCCTATGGCTACACCTTC. V is TRBV9 and J is TRBJ1-2; no definite D call. CDR1 and CDR2 (germline): SGDLS, YYNGEE. V was trimmed by 0 bases and J by 4 bases, leaving 7 bases between them. The CDR3 consists of 13 residues.

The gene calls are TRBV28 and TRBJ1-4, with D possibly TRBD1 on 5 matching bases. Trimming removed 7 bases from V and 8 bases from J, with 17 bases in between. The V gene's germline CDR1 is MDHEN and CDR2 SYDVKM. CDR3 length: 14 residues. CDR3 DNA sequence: TGTGCCAGCACTAGGAGGGGAAGTAGGGAAAAACTGTTTTTT. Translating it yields CASTRRGSREKLFF.

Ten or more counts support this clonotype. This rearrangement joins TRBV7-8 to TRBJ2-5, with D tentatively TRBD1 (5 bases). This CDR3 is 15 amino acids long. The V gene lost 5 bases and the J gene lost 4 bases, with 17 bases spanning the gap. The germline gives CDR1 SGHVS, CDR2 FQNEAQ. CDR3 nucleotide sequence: TGTGCCAGCAGCCTACGGGCAGGGATCGGAGAGACCCAGTACTTC. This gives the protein CASSLRAGIGETQYF.

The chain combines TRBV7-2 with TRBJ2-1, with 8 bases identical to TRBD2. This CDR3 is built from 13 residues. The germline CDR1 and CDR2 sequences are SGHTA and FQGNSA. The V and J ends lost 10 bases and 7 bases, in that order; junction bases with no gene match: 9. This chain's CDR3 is CAITGGISNEQFF. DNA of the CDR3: TGTGCCATCACGGGAGGGATTAGTAATGAGCAGTTCTTC.

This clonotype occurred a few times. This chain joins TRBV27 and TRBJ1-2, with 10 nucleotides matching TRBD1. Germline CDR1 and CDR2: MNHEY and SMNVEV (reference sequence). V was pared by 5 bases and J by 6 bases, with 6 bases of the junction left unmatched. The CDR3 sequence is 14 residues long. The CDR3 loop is CASSLRDRGDGYTF. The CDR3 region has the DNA TGTGCCAGCAGTCTAAGGGACAGGGGAGATGGCTACACCTTC.

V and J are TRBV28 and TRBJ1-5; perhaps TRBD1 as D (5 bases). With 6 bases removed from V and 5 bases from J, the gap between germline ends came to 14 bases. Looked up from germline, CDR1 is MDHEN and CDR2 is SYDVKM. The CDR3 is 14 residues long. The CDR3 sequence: CASSPMGLHQPQHF. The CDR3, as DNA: TGTGCCAGCAGCCCCATGGGGCTGCATCAGCCCCAGCATTTT.

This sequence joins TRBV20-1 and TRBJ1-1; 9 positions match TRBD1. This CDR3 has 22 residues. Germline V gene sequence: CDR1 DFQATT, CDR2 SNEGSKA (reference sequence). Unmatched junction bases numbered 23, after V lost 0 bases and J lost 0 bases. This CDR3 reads CSARDLNSGQGGPLDMNTEAFF. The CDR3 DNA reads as TGCAGTGCTAGAGACCTTAACTCGGGACAGGGTGGGCCCCTCGACATGAACACTGAAGCTTTCTTT.

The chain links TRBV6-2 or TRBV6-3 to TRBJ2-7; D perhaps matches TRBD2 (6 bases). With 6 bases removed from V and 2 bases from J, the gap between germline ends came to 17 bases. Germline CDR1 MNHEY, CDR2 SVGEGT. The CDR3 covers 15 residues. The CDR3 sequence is CASRFRDSLTYEQYV. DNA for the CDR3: TGTGCCAGCAGATTCCGGGACTCCCTCACCTACGAGCAGTACGTC.

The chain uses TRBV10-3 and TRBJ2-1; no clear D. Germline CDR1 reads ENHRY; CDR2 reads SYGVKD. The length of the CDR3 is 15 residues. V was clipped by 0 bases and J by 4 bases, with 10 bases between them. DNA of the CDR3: TGTGCCATCAGTGAGTCAAGTAGCTTTTACAATGAGCAGTTCTTC. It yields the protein CAISESSSFYNEQFF.

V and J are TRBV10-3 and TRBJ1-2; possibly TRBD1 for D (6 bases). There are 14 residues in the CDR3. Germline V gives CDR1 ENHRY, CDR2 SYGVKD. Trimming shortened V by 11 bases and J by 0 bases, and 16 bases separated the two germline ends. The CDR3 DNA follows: TGTGCCTCCGGGGGCGACAACCCTAACTATGGCTACACCTTC. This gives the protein CASGGDNPNYGYTF.

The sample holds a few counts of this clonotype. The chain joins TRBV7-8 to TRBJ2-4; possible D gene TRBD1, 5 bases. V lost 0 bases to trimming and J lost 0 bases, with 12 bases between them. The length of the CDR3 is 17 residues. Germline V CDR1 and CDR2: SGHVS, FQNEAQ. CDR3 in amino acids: CASSLALGDVAKNIQYF. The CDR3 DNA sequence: TGTGCCAGCAGCTTAGCGTTAGGGGATGTAGCCAAAAACATTCAGTACTTC.